Shown below are 28 T cell receptor beta chains from a single sample sequenced in a study of T cells in Graves' hyperthyroidism and ophthalmopathy. Researchers amplified the TCR beta CDR3 regions from RNA transcripts. In the first-round RT-PCR of the TCR CDR3, the HTBI primer set was used. From the multiplex PCR reads, TCRdb called clonotypes with MiXCR, one entry per CDR3 protein. The sample shows about 59,000 distinct CDR3 sequences, about 57% of them seen only once. The sequencing sample was made of blood. The receptors derive from a woman in her sixties or seventies with Graves' ophthalmopathy.

The chain uses TRBV7-9 and TRBJ2-7, with D unresolved. V lost 1 base and J lost 5, with 15 bases in between. The CDR3 has 15 amino acids. Germline V gives CDR1 SEHNR, CDR2 FQNEAQ (reference sequence). The CDR3 DNA sequence: TGTGCCAGCAGCTTAGGTGTTGCCTCTGGGAACGAGCAGTACTTC. This sequence encodes CASSLGVASGNEQYF.

The chain combines TRBV20-1 with TRBJ2-1; no clear D gene. Trimming took 5 bases from V and 5 from J, leaving 10 bases between them. Germline lookup yields CDR1 DFQATT and CDR2 SNEGSKA (reference sequence). The CDR3 sequence is 12 residues long. CDR3 in DNA: TGCAGTGCTGGGTGGGGAAACAATGAGCAGTTCTTC. Protein product: CSAGWGNNEQFF.

Details on this clonotype: One end of the junction is discordant with germline, which a read error may explain. The chain couples TRBV9 to TRBJ2-7; 12 positions agree with TRBD2. Germline CDR1 and CDR2: SGDLS and YYNGEE. The CDR3 loop spans 14 amino acids. The CDR3 DNA reads as TGTGCCAGCAGCCCTAGCGGGAGGGCGTACGGGCAGTACTTC. It encodes CASSPSGRAYGQYF.

This clonotype was observed many times. The rearrangement links TRBV5-1 to TRBJ1-2; D gene uncertain. Trimming left V 5 bases short and J 0 bases short, with 14 bases between. The CDR3 spans 15 residues. The germline V gene encodes CDR1 SGHRS and CDR2 YFSETQ. The CDR3 here is CASRPDRGSNYGYTF. DNA of the CDR3: TGCGCCAGCAGGCCTGATCGGGGATCTAACTATGGCTACACCTTC.

This clonotype was seen only a few times. The rearrangement uses TRBV7-8 and TRBJ2-3; D remains ambiguous. The CDR3 has 13 residues. Germline V CDR1 and CDR2: SGHVS, FQNEAQ. The V and J ends lost 0 bases and 6 bases respectively, with 7 bases between them. In nucleotides, the CDR3 is TGTGCCAGCAGCTTAGCAGAGACGGATACGCAGTATTTT. Translation gives CASSLAETDTQYF.

The rearrangement joins TRBV6-4 to TRBJ2-2; 8 bases align to TRBD2. Germline trimming cut 4 bases from V and 5 bases from J; bases unmatched to any gene: 6. From germline, CDR1 is MRHNA and CDR2 SNTAGT. The CDR3 loop spans 15 amino acids. CDR3 sequence (DNA): TGTGCCAGCAGTGTAGGCGGGAGGAAGACCGGGGAGCTGTTTTTT. Encoded protein: CASSVGGRKTGELFF.

In this sample, this clonotype turned up many times. The chain uses TRBV7-2 and TRBJ2-7, with 7 bases identical to TRBD1. CDR1 is SGHTA, CDR2 FQGNSA, per germline. The length of the CDR3 is 13 residues. V shed 7 bases and J 3 bases; nucleotides not matched to a gene: 6. CDR3 sequence: CASNNRGLYEQYF. CDR3 sequence (DNA): TGTGCCAGCAACAACAGGGGTCTCTACGAGCAGTACTTC.

Within the sample, this clonotype is medium-sized. The V call is TRBV2, the J call TRBJ1-5; D perhaps matches TRBD1 (6 bases). The CDR3 totals 12 residues. The ends were cut back, 7 bases at V and 4 bases at J, with 8 bases in the middle. CDR1 is SNHLY, CDR2 FYNNEI, per germline. CDR3 DNA: TGTGCCAGCAATCAGGGGAATCAGCCCCAGCATTTT. Translation: CASNQGNQPQHF.

This chain joins TRBV6-2 or TRBV6-3 and TRBJ2-7, with 8 bases aligning to TRBD2. Unmatched junction bases numbered 7, after V lost 5 bases and J lost 1 base. The CDR3 extends over 15 amino acids. The germline V gene encodes CDR1 MNHEY and CDR2 SVGEGT. Written as DNA, the CDR3 is TGTGCCAGCAGTCGCGGACTAGCCCAATCCTACGAGCAGTACTTC. Translated: CASSRGLAQSYEQYF.

A word on this clonotype: Just one base apart from a much larger clone, this may be a read error. V gene TRBV5-1 combines with J gene TRBJ1-4; 7 nucleotides agree with TRBD1. The CDR3 runs 16 residues. CDR1 is SGHRS, CDR2 YFSETQ, per germline. In DNA form, the CDR3 reads TGCGCCAGCAGCTTAAGCACAGGGGCAACTAATGGAAAACTGTTTTTT. Amino acid sequence: CASSLSTGATNGKLFF.

A few counts support this clonotype. The chain couples TRBV5-8 to TRBJ2-5; 8 bases agree with TRBD1. After removal of 1 base from V and 9 bases from J, the junction contained 8 bases not matched to a gene. Germline V gives CDR1 SGHTS, CDR2 YDEGEE. The CDR3 is 14 residues long. In DNA form, the CDR3 reads TGTGCCAGCAGCTTGAGGCAGGGGGCTAAGCCCCAGTACTTC. Encoded protein: CASSLRQGAKPQYF.

The gene calls are TRBV25-1 and TRBJ2-2, with D perhaps given as TRBD1 or TRBD2 (5 bases each). V shed 6 bases and J shed 0 bases, with 11 bases lying between them. Looked up from germline, CDR1 is MGHDK and CDR2 is SYGVNS. The CDR3 length is 15 residues. The CDR3 bases are TGTGCCAGCAGCCGAGAGGGGCCGAACACCGGGGAGCTGTTTTTT. This gives the protein CASSREGPNTGELFF.

About this clonotype itself: One end of the junction varies from germline; a read error may be responsible. This chain connects TRBV2 to TRBJ1-5; 7 bases map to TRBD1. Germline V lookup: CDR1 SNHLY, CDR2 FYNNEI. The CDR3 length is 15 residues. CDR3 coding DNA: TGTGCCAGCAGTGAGGGTGACAGGGTGCAATCGGCCCCAGCATTT. Protein sequence: CASSEGDRVQSAPAF.

This clonotype was detected many times. The CDR3 DNA sequence: TGTGCCAGCAGACGGGACAGGGGTTCCTACGAGCAGTACTTC. Translating gives CASRRDRGSYEQYF. V is TRBV28 and J is TRBJ2-7; 10 bases map to TRBD1. The CDR3 sequence is 14 residues long. Looked up from germline, CDR1 is MDHEN and CDR2 is SYDVKM. The V and J ends lost 6 bases and 1 base, in that order; junction bases with no gene match: 3. Variable domain in full (rest from reference TRBV28 and TRBJ2-7): DVKVTQSSRYLVKRTGEKVFLECVQDMDHENMFWYRQDPGLGLRLIYFSYDVKMKEKGDIPEGYSVSREKKERFSLILESASTNQTSMYLCASRRDRGSYEQYFGPGTRLTVT.

This clonotype has a single count. The rearrangement links TRBV12-3 or TRBV12-4 to TRBJ2-7; D is perhaps TRBD1 or TRBD2 (5 bases each). Trimming cost V 5 bases and J 3 bases, with 20 bases left between them. The CDR3 spans 16 residues. Here the CDR3 reads CASSPISGDGGYEQYF. The CDR3 DNA follows: TGTGCCAGCAGTCCCATTTCCGGGGATGGGGGCTACGAGCAGTACTTC.

In regard to this clonotype: A single base separates this from a much larger clone, so it may be a read error. The V gene is TRBV7-3, the J gene TRBJ2-7; maybe TRBD2 (5 bases). This CDR3 has 14 residues. Looked up from germline, CDR1 is SGHTA and CDR2 is FQGTGA. Trimming removed 8 bases from V and 7 bases from J, with 21 bases in between. The CDR3 protein is CASGPNSQPGEQYF. Written as DNA, the CDR3 is TGTGCCAGCGGCCCAAACAGCCAACCGGGGGAGCAGTACTTC.

The chain employs TRBV24-1 and TRBJ2-7, with D perhaps TRBD1 (5 bases). CDR1 and CDR2 (germline): KGHDR, SFDVKD. Trimming left V 11 bases short and J 2 bases short, with 21 bases between. The CDR3 is 15 residues long. CDR3 in amino acids: CASSSSGRRAYEQYF. In nucleotides, the CDR3 is TGTGCCAGCAGCTCCTCCGGTCGCAGGGCCTACGAGCAGTACTTC.

The rearrangement links TRBV15 to TRBJ2-3; tentatively, D is TRBD1 (5 bases). Trimming took off 4 bases at V and 6 bases at J, with 17 bases between the two ends. This CDR3 is 15 amino acids long. Germline CDR1 and CDR2: LNHNV and YYDKDF (reference sequence). The CDR3 loop is CATSTPGEAGDTQYF. The CDR3, as DNA: TGTGCCACCAGCACCCCTGGAGAGGCAGGGGATACGCAGTATTTT.

The gene calls are TRBV20-1 and TRBJ1-5; perhaps TRBD1 as D (6 bases). V lost 4 bases and J lost 14, with 21 bases in between. CDR3 length: 13 amino acids. Germline V gene lookup returns CDR1 DFQATT and CDR2 SNEGSKA (reference sequence). CDR3 in DNA: TGCAGTGCTAAAACTAGCGGGGGCACCTACGAGCATTTT. Translating it yields CSAKTSGGTYEHF.

The V and J genes are TRBV5-4 and TRBJ2-3; 7 nucleotides match TRBD2. The CDR3 runs to 16 residues. Germline assignment: CDR1 SGHNT and CDR2 YYREEE (reference sequence). Unmatched junction bases numbered 9, after V lost 1 base and J lost 4 bases. The DNA for the CDR3 is TGTGCCAGCAGCTTGATGGGCCGAGGGAGGGCAGATACGCAGTATTTT. Protein: CASSLMGRGRADTQYF.

This clonotype was found many times. The rearrangement links TRBV7-3 to TRBJ2-2; D perhaps matches TRBD2 (7 bases). V was cut by 1 base and J by 2 bases, with 14 bases left in between. The CDR3 is 17 amino acids. Germline V gene sequence: CDR1 SGHTA, CDR2 FQGTGA. CDR3 sequence: CASSLRGGGHNTGELFF. The CDR3 nucleotides are TGTGCCAGCAGCTTAAGGGGAGGGGGACATAACACCGGGGAGCTGTTTTTT.

This clonotype was observed many times. The chain recombines TRBV18 with TRBJ2-7, with D uncertain. CDR1 KGHSH and CDR2 LQKENI come from the germline V gene. Trimming stripped 2 bases from V and 3 bases from J, with 8 bases between. This CDR3 spans 13 amino acids. CDR3 protein: CASSPDASYEQYF. Written as DNA, the CDR3 is TGTGCCAGCTCACCAGATGCGAGCTACGAGCAGTACTTC.

This clonotype was recorded once. The rearrangement uses TRBV7-3 and TRBJ1-4; the match to TRBD1 covers 10 bases. The CDR3 contains 14 residues. The V and J ends lost 6 bases and 15 bases, in that order; junction bases with no gene match: 13. Germline V gene lookup returns CDR1 SGHTA and CDR2 FQGTGA. The CDR3 nucleotides read TGTGCCAGCAGGTTGACAGGGGGCGCGGGGAGGGTGTTTTTT. Its protein is CASRLTGGAGRVFF.

Ten or more counts support this clonotype. The gene calls are TRBV13 and TRBJ1-4; the match to TRBD1 covers 11 bases. The CDR3 is 18 residues long. Germline-derived CDR1 and CDR2 are PRHDT and FYEKMQ (reference sequence). The V segment lost 4 bases and the J segment 7 bases; nucleotides outside the gene matches: 14. The chain's CDR3 is CASSSPTGQGEFGEKLFF. The CDR3 nucleotides are TGTGCCAGCAGCTCACCAACGGGACAGGGGGAATTCGGTGAAAAACTGTTTTTT.

Many counts were recorded for this clonotype. This chain uses TRBV7-9 with TRBJ2-3, with 12 bases aligning to TRBD2. Germline V gives CDR1 SEHNR, CDR2 FQNEAQ (reference sequence). V lost 2 bases and J lost 6; bases outside the gene matches: 6. CDR3 length: 16 amino acids. In nucleotides, the CDR3 is TGTGCCAGCAGCTTATCTAGCGGGAGGGCCGTGGATACGCAGTATTTT. It specifies CASSLSSGRAVDTQYF.

This clonotype was seen at least ten times. The V gene is TRBV6-1, the J gene TRBJ1-5; no reliable D call. Trimming pared 1 base from V and 3 bases from J, leaving 7 bases between. The CDR3 length is 14 residues. Germline V lookup: CDR1 MNHNS, CDR2 SASEGT. The DNA for the CDR3 is TGTGCCAGCAGTGAAGTGCTAATCAATCAGCCCCAGCATTTT. This encodes CASSEVLINQPQHF.

This chain links TRBV20-1 with TRBJ1-6; D remains ambiguous. The CDR3 covers 14 residues. Germline-derived CDR1 and CDR2 are DFQATT and SNEGSKA (reference sequence). V was clipped by 2 bases and J by 7 bases, with 12 bases between them. The CDR3 region is CSARLTSRNSPLHF. The CDR3 nucleotides are TGCAGTGCTAGACTGACTAGCCGAAATTCACCCCTCCACTTT.

This clonotype was seen a single time. The J gene is TRBJ1-2, the V gene TRBV5-5; 9 bases are a match to TRBD1. J lost 8 bases, V lost 4 bases, and 9 bases had no gene match. The CDR3 loop spans 14 amino acids. Germline loops: CDR1 SGHKS, CDR2 YYEKEE (reference sequence). The CDR3 bases are TGTGCCAGCAGCCCATGGGACAGGGAATACGGCTACACCTTC. Its translation is CASSPWDREYGYTF. The full variable domain, with the rest looked up from reference TRBV5-5 and TRBJ1-2, is DAGVTQSPTHLIKTRGQQVTLRCSPISGHKSVSWYQQVLGQGPQFIFQYYEKEERGRGNFPDRFSARQFPNYSSELNVNALLLGDSALYLCASSPWDREYGYTFGSGTRLTVV.